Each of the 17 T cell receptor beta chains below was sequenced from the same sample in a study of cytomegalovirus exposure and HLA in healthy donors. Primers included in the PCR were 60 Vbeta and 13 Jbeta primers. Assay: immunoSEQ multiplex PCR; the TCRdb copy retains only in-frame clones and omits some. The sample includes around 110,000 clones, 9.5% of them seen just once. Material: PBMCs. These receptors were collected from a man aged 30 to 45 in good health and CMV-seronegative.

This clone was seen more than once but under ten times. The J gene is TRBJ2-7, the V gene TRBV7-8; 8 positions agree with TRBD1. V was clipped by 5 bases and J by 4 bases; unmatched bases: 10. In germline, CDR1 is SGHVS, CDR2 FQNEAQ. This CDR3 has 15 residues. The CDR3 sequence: CASSLRWDRTYEQYF. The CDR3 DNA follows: TGTGCCAGCAGCCTGAGATGGGACAGGACGTACGAGCAGTACTTC.

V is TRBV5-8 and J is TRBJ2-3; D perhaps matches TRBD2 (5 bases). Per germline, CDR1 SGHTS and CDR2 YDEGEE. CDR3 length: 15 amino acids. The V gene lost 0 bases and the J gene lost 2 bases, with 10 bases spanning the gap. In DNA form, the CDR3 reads TGTGCCAGCAGCTTGGGTGGCGGGCTCACAGATACGCAGTATTTT. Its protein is CASSLGGGLTDTQYF.

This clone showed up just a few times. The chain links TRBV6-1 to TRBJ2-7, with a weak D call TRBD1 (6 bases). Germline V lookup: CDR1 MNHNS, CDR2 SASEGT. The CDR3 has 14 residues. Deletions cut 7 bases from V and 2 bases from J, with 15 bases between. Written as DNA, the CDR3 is TGTGCCAGCATTAAGAGGACAGATCCCTACGAGCAGTACTTC. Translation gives CASIKRTDPYEQYF.

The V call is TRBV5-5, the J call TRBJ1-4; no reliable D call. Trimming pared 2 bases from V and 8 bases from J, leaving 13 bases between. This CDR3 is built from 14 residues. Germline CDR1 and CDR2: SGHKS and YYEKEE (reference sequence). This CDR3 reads CASSFFLPGEKLFF. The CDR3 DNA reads TGTGCCAGCAGCTTCTTCTTACCCGGGGAAAAACTGTTTTTT.

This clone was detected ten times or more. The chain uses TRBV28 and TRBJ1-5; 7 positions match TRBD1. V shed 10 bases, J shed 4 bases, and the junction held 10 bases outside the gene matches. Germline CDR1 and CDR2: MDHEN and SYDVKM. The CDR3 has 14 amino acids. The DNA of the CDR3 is TGTGCCACGATCGGGACAGCGATAAATCAGCCCCAGCATTTT. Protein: CATIGTAINQPQHF.

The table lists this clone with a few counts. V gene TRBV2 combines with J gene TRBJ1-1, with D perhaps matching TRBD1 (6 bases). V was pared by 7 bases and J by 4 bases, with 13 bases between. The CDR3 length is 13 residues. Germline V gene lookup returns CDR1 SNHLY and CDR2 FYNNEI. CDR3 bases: TGTGCCAGCAACTACAGGGAGAGCACTGAAGCTTTCTTT. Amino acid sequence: CASNYRESTEAFF. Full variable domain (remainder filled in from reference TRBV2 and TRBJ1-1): EPEVTQTPSHQVTQMGQEVILRCVPISNHLYFYWYRQILGQKVEFLVSFYNNEISEKSEIFDDQFSVERPDGSNFTLKIRSTKLEDSAMYFCASNYRESTEAFFGQGTRLTVV.

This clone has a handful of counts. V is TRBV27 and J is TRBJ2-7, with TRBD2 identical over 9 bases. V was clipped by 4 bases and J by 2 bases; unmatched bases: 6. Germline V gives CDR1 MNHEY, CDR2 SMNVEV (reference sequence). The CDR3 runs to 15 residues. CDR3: CASSSAAGGTYEQYF. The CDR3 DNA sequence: TGTGCCAGCAGTTCCGCAGCGGGAGGTACCTACGAGCAGTACTTC.

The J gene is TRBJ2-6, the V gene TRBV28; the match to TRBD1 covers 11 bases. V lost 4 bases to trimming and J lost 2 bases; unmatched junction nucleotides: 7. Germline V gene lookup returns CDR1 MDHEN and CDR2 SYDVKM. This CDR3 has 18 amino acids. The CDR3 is CASSYHRDRGTGANVLTF. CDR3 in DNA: TGTGCCAGCAGTTACCACCGGGACAGGGGGACTGGGGCCAACGTCCTGACTTTC.

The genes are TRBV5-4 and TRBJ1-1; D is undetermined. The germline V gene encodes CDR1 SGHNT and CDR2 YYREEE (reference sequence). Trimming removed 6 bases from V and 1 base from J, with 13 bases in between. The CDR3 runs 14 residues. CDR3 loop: CASTQEQRNTEAFF. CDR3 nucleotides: TGTGCCAGCACCCAAGAACAGAGGAACACTGAAGCTTTCTTT. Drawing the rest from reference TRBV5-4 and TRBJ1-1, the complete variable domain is ETGVTQSPTHLIKTRGQQVTLRCSSQSGHNTVSWYQQALGQGPQFIFQYYREEENGRGNFPPRFSGLQFPNYSSELNVNALELDDSALYLCASTQEQRNTEAFFGQGTRLTVV.

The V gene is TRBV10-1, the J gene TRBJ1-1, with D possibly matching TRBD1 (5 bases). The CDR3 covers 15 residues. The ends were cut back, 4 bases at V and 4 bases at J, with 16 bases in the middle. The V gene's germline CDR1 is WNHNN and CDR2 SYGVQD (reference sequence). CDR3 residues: CASSASPDKSTEAFF. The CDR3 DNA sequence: TGCGCCAGCAGTGCGTCGCCGGACAAGAGCACTGAAGCTTTCTTT.

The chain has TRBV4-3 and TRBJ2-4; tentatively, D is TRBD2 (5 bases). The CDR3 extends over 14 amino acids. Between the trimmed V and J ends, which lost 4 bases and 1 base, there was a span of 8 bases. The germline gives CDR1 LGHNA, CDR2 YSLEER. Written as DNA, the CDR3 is TGCGCCAGCAGCCTGTCGGGGGCCAAAAACATTCAGTACTTC. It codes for CASSLSGAKNIQYF.

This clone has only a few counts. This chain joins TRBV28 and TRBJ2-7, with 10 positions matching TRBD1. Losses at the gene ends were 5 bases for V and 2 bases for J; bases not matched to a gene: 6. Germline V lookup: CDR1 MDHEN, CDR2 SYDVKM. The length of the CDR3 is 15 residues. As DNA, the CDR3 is TGTGCCAGCAGTGTGACGGGACAGGGGACCTACGAGCAGTACTTC. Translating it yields CASSVTGQGTYEQYF. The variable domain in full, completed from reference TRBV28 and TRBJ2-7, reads DVKVTQSSRYLVKRTGEKVFLECVQDMDHENMFWYRQDPGLGLRLIYFSYDVKMKEKGDIPEGYSVSREKKERFSLILESASTNQTSMYLCASSVTGQGTYEQYFGPGTRLTVT.

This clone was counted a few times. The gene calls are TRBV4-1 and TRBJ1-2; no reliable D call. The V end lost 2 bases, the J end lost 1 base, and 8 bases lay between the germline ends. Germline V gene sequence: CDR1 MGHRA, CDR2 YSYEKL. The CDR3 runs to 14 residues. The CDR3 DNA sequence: TGCGCCAGCAGCCAACAACAGATTAACTATGGCTACACCTTC. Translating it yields CASSQQQINYGYTF.

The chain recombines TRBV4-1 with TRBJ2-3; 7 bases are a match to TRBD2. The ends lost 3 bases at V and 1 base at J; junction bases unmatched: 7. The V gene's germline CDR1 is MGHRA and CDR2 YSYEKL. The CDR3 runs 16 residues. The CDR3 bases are TGCGCCAGCAGCCATGCTTGGGCGGGGGGCACAGATACGCAGTATTTT. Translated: CASSHAWAGGTDTQYF.

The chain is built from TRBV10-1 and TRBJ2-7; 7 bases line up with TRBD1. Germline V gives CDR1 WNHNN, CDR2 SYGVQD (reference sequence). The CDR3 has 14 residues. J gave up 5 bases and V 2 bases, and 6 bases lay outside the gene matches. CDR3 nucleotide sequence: TGCGCCAGCAGTGAGGACAGGGAAAGGAACGAGCAGTACTTC. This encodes CASSEDRERNEQYF.

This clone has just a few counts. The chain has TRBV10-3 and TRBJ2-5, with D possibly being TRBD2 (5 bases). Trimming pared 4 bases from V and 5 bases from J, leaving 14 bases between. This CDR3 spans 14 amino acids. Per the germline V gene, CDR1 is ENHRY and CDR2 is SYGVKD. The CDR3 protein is CAISAGRGLETQYF. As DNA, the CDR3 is TGTGCCATCAGTGCCGGAAGAGGGCTGGAGACCCAGTACTTC.

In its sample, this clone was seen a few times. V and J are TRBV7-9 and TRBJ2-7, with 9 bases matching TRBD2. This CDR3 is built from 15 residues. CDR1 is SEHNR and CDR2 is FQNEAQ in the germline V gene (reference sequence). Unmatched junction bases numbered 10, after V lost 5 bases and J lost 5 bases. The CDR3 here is CASSPMRERGDEQYF. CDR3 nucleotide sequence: TGTGCCAGCAGCCCAATGAGAGAGCGGGGGGACGAGCAGTACTTC.